Below, 21 T cell receptor beta chains from the same sample are listed, as sequenced in a study of naive and memory T cell subsets. An oligonucleotide containing a UMI was ligated to the 3' end of TCR cDNA. Amplification of ligated cDNA took four PCR rounds with SP2 and nested alpha and beta constant primers. TCRdb recomputed calls from the 5' RACE reads with MiXCR, one row per CDR3 protein. The data show tens of thousands of distinct CDR3 sequences, under 10% seen once. The receptors here all came from a female donor in good health.

This clonotype showed up many times. J is TRBJ1-1 and V is TRBV6-1, with 11 nucleotides matching TRBD1. J gave up 0 bases and V 7 bases, and 7 bases lay outside the gene matches. Per the germline V gene, CDR1 is MNHNS and CDR2 is SASEGT. The CDR3 loop spans 16 amino acids. CDR3 nucleotides: TGTGCCAGCACCAGGGGGACAGGGGGAATGAACACTGAAGCTTTCTTT. Amino acids: CASTRGTGGMNTEAFF.

The chain joins TRBV18 to TRBJ2-3, with a possible D match to TRBD1 (6 bases). The CDR3 length is 15 residues. Per germline, CDR1 KGHSH and CDR2 LQKENI. The V end was cut by 4 bases, the J end by 2 bases, with 13 bases between. CDR3 protein: CASSLAGAATDTQYF. The DNA for the CDR3 is TGTGCCAGCTCACTGGCAGGGGCCGCCACAGATACGCAGTATTTT.

V and J are TRBV19 and TRBJ1-4; D call uncertain. The CDR3 is 12 amino acids. Looked up from germline, CDR1 is LNHDA and CDR2 is SQIVND (reference sequence). Trimming left V 10 bases short and J 8 bases short, with 14 bases between. The CDR3 spells CATSGRSEKLFF. CDR3 in DNA: TGTGCCACAAGTGGGAGATCCGAAAAACTGTTTTTT.

In this sample, this clonotype turned up a few times. The V call is TRBV7-2, the J call TRBJ2-7, with 12 bases identical to TRBD2. The CDR3 runs to 16 residues. Germline V gene sequence: CDR1 SGHTA, CDR2 FQGNSA. V trimming: 1 base; J trimming: 6 bases; junction bases outside the gene matches: 7. CDR3 sequence reads: CASSLGQLAGGREQYF. The CDR3 nucleotides are TGTGCCAGCAGCTTAGGACAGCTAGCGGGGGGGCGCGAGCAGTACTTC.

The chain employs TRBV7-2 and TRBJ2-3, with D possibly TRBD2 on 5 matching bases. Germline CDR1 and CDR2: SGHTA and FQGNSA. There are 16 residues in the CDR3. Trimming took 1 base from V and 0 from J, leaving 11 bases between them. The CDR3 nucleotides are TGTGCCAGCAGCTTAGTGTCGCGGACTAGCACAGATACGCAGTATTTT. This codes for CASSLVSRTSTDTQYF.

This clonotype was observed a handful of times. V is TRBV19 and J is TRBJ1-5; D remains ambiguous. Germline CDR1 LNHDA, CDR2 SQIVND (reference sequence). The CDR3 runs 13 residues. V was trimmed by 5 bases and J by 7 bases, leaving 12 bases between them. The CDR3 DNA reads as TGTGCCAGTAGTCGTGCGTGGAGGCAGCCCCAGCATTTT. Protein: CASSRAWRQPQHF.

This clonotype was detected a few times. This chain links TRBV19 with TRBJ1-5, with D possibly matching TRBD1 (5 bases). Germline lookup yields CDR1 LNHDA and CDR2 SQIVND (reference sequence). V was cut by 1 base and J by 2 bases, with 12 bases left in between. The CDR3 runs to 16 residues. CDR3 residues: CASSIVQGAGNQPQHF. As DNA, the CDR3 is TGTGCCAGTAGTATAGTCCAGGGAGCGGGCAATCAGCCCCAGCATTTT.

This clonotype was found a few times. The chain links TRBV25-1 to TRBJ2-5; D possibly corresponds to TRBD1 (5 bases). Trimming removed 0 bases from V and 2 bases from J, with 10 bases in between. Germline V CDR1 and CDR2: MGHDK, SYGVNS. CDR3 length equals 15 residues. The CDR3 sequence: CASSEYNQGQETQYF. CDR3 DNA sequence: TGTGCCAGCAGTGAATATAATCAGGGACAAGAGACCCAGTACTTC.

This clonotype was picked up a small number of times. The chain has TRBV29-1 and TRBJ2-2; the D is unclear. This CDR3 comprises 12 residues. Germline CDR1 SQVTM, CDR2 ANQGSEA. The V end lost 7 bases, the J end lost 1 base, and 7 bases lay between the germline ends. As DNA, the CDR3 is TGCAGCGCCAGAAAGAACACCGGGGAGCTGTTTTTT. As protein: CSARKNTGELFF.

The table lists this clonotype with a few counts. The chain employs TRBV3-1 and TRBJ1-1; D is unresolved. V dropped 0 bases and J dropped 4 bases, with 12 bases sitting between them. CDR1 is LGHDT and CDR2 is YNNKEL in the germline V gene (reference sequence). This CDR3 comprises 15 residues. CDR3 amino acids: CASSQDGRRVTEAFF. CDR3 in DNA: TGTGCCAGCAGCCAAGATGGGCGGCGGGTCACTGAAGCTTTCTTT. The entire variable domain, with the rest obtained from reference TRBV3-1 and TRBJ1-1, is as follows: DTAVSQTPKYLVTQMGNDKSIKCEQNLGHDTMYWYKQDSKKFLKIMFSYNNKELIINETVPNRFSPKSPDKAHLNLHINSLELGDSAVYFCASSQDGRRVTEAFFGQGTRLTVV.

This clonotype was counted many times. The chain is built from TRBV20-1 and TRBJ1-2; D gene uncertain. Germline CDR1 reads DFQATT; CDR2 reads SNEGSKA (reference sequence). This CDR3 contains 11 residues. Trimming stripped 3 bases from V and 10 bases from J, with 12 bases between. The CDR3 DNA sequence: TGCAGTGCTAGCGAAGACACTTTCTACACCTTC. Amino acid sequence: CSASEDTFYTF.

This clonotype showed up many times. The chain joins TRBV20-1 to TRBJ1-2, with D possibly matching TRBD1 (5 bases). The CDR3 is 12 amino acids. Germline V lookup: CDR1 DFQATT, CDR2 SNEGSKA (reference sequence). Trimming took 6 bases from V and 3 from J, leaving 11 bases between them. The CDR3 DNA reads TGCAGTGCGGAAGACAGATACTATGGCTACACCTTC. Its translation is CSAEDRYYGYTF.

This clonotype occurred many times. One end of the junction does not line up with germline, which may come from a read error. The chain combines TRBV7-7 with TRBJ2-5; D unresolved. Germline CDR1 and CDR2: SSHAT and FNYEAQ (reference sequence). The CDR3 extends over 15 amino acids. The CDR3, as DNA: TGTGCTAGCAGCAGGCGTCTCGGCCCCCAAGAGACCCAGTACTTC. Translated: CASSRRLGPQETQYF.

The rearrangement uses TRBV29-1 and TRBJ1-2; D is uncertain. Trimming shortened V by 4 bases and J by 6 bases, and 9 bases separated the two germline ends. The germline gives CDR1 SQVTM, CDR2 ANQGSEA. The CDR3 sequence is 11 residues long. The CDR3 spells CSVVWRDGYTF. The CDR3, as DNA: TGCAGCGTTGTATGGCGAGATGGCTACACCTTC.

This clonotype was detected many times. The genes are TRBV12-3 or TRBV12-4 and TRBJ1-1; the D is unclear. The CDR3 extends over 14 amino acids. V was trimmed by 1 base and J by 3 bases, leaving 9 bases between them. The CDR3 here is CASSLGGWDTEAFF. The CDR3 coding sequence is TGTGCCAGCAGTTTAGGGGGATGGGACACTGAAGCTTTCTTT.

The chain uses TRBV12-3 or TRBV12-4 and TRBJ2-4, with a weak D call TRBD2 (7 bases). Trimming removed 7 bases at V and 6 bases at J, with 22 bases between. There are 16 residues in the CDR3. The CDR3: CASKLRGAGGLNIQYF. Written as DNA, the CDR3 is TGTGCCAGCAAGTTACGGGGGGCCGGGGGTTTAAACATTCAGTACTTC.

The rearrangement joins TRBV18 to TRBJ2-1; 9 bases map to TRBD2. In germline, CDR1 is KGHSH, CDR2 LQKENI. The CDR3 is 16 amino acids. V lost 6 bases, J lost 8 bases, and 14 bases stayed unmatched. The CDR3, as DNA: TGTGCCAGCTCGGAAACCGGAGCGGGGGGAAGACATGAGCAGTTCTTC. Protein product: CASSETGAGGRHEQFF.

The sample holds many counts of this clonotype. V is TRBV20-1 and J is TRBJ2-7; TRBD1 is a possible D gene (5 bases). The CDR3 sequence is 14 residues long. V dropped 5 bases and J dropped 0 bases, with 14 bases sitting between them. Per the germline V gene, CDR1 is DFQATT and CDR2 is SNEGSKA (reference sequence). CDR3 nucleotides: TGCAGTGCTTCCCCTATGGGGCTCTCCTACGAGCAGTACTTC. It yields the protein CSASPMGLSYEQYF.

In this sample, this clonotype turned up many times. V gene TRBV7-2 combines with J gene TRBJ1-1; TRBD1 matches at 7 bases. V was clipped by 6 bases and J by 3 bases; unmatched bases: 4. Germline CDR1 is SGHTA and CDR2 is FQGNSA. The CDR3 has 13 residues. The CDR3 DNA follows: TGTGCCAGCAGGTTCGACAGGGACACTGAAGCTTTCTTT. Translated: CASRFDRDTEAFF.

This clonotype appeared a few times. The chain is built from TRBV21-1 and TRBJ1-5. TRBV21-1 is an annotated pseudogene. The CDR3 sequence is 14 residues long. The CDR3 loop is CASNREAGNQPQHF. For the CDR3, the DNA is TGTGCCAGCAACAGGGAGGCCGGCAATCAGCCCCAGCATTTT.

This clonotype was seen more than once but under ten times. This rearrangement joins TRBV29-1 to TRBJ1-1, with D uncertain. The CDR3 is 12 residues long. V lost 4 bases and J lost 7, with 13 bases in between. Germline V gives CDR1 SQVTM, CDR2 ANQGSEA. The CDR3 is CSVVVRTIEAFF. CDR3 nucleotides: TGCAGCGTTGTGGTTAGGACGATTGAAGCTTTCTTT.